These 18 T cell receptor beta chains were all obtained from the same sample, sequenced in a study of blood T cell repertoires in COVID-19. TCRdb keeps only in-frame clones here, not all; method: immunoSEQ multiplex PCR. The table shows roughly 140,000 clones, with roughly 90% occurring only once. The sequenced sample consisted of PBMCs or T cells enriched from blood (not recorded which). All receptors derive from a woman aged 25-40 years with acute COVID-19.

The chain uses TRBV6-5 and TRBJ2-7; D is undetermined. V lost 10 bases and J lost 0, with 16 bases in between. Germline V gives CDR1 MNHEY, CDR2 SVGAGI. The CDR3 is made up of 14 amino acids. This chain's CDR3 is CATAVAAISYEQYF. The CDR3 nucleotides read TGTGCCACCGCGGTCGCCGCTATCTCCTACGAGCAGTACTTC.

This clone is a singleton in its sample. V gene TRBV6-5 combines with J gene TRBJ2-7, with D perhaps matching TRBD1 (6 bases). The V end lost 6 bases, the J end lost 0 bases, and 15 bases lay between the germline ends. The CDR3 consists of 15 residues. Germline V gives CDR1 MNHEY, CDR2 SVGAGI. Written as DNA, the CDR3 is TGTGCCAGCAGGAGGCAGGGGCAGAGCTCCTACGAGCAGTACTTC. It translates to CASRRQGQSSYEQYF.

This clone has a handful of counts. The chain recombines TRBV28 with TRBJ1-3, with 8 bases that match TRBD1. The trim removed 6 bases at V and 4 bases at J, leaving 11 bases unmatched. The germline V gene has CDR1 MDHEN and CDR2 SYDVKM. The CDR3 is made up of 16 amino acids. CDR3 sequence: CASRTRQGITGNTIYF. The CDR3, as DNA: TGTGCCAGCAGAACTCGACAGGGGATAACAGGAAACACCATATATTTT.

DNA for the CDR3: TGTGCCAGCAGTTACTCGTGGGGGGATAGCAATCAGCCCCAGCATTTT. Amino acid sequence: CASSYSWGDSNQPQHF. This chain uses TRBV6-5 with TRBJ1-5; weak D call: TRBD1 (5 bases). Deletions cut 0 bases from V and 0 bases from J, with 9 bases between. Germline CDR1 and CDR2: MNHEY and SVGAGI. The CDR3 has 16 amino acids.

The chain couples TRBV30 to TRBJ1-5; TRBD1 matches 9 bases. The CDR3 spans 16 residues. Germline assignment: CDR1 GTSNPN and CDR2 SVGIG (reference sequence). The V segment lost 2 bases and the J segment 3 bases; nucleotides outside the gene matches: 8. The CDR3 nucleotides read TGTGCCTGGAGTTTCGGGGACAGGGCCCTCAATCAGCCCCAGCATTTT. This sequence encodes CAWSFGDRALNQPQHF.

A single count supports this clone. The chain has TRBV28 and TRBJ2-7; no firm D call. CDR1 and CDR2 (germline): MDHEN, SYDVKM. V lost 8 bases to trimming and J lost 7 bases, with 9 bases between them. This CDR3 contains 10 residues. CDR3 nucleotides: TGTGCCAGCTCCCGTTTAGAGCAGTACTTC. This gives the protein CASSRLEQYF.

The sample holds a few counts of this clone. The gene calls are TRBV29-1 and TRBJ2-3; 10 bases map to TRBD2. There are 15 residues in the CDR3. CDR1 is SQVTM, CDR2 ANQGSEA, per germline. V lost 8 bases to trimming and J lost 4 bases; unmatched junction nucleotides: 12. The CDR3 region has the DNA TGCAGCTCACGGGGTAGCGGGAGGAGTTCAGATACGCAGTATTTT. Translated, it gives CSSRGSGRSSDTQYF.

This chain connects TRBV5-4 to TRBJ1-2, with a possible D match to TRBD1 (6 bases). Germline lookup yields CDR1 SGHNT and CDR2 YYREEE (reference sequence). The CDR3 has 14 amino acids. V was pared by 2 bases and J by 3 bases, with 11 bases between. This CDR3 is CASSFGGLDYGYTF. For the CDR3, the DNA is TGTGCCAGCAGCTTTGGGGGCTTAGACTATGGCTACACCTTC. The variable domain in full, completed from reference TRBV5-4 and TRBJ1-2, reads ETGVTQSPTHLIKTRGQQVTLRCSSQSGHNTVSWYQQALGQGPQFIFQYYREEENGRGNFPPRFSGLQFPNYSSELNVNALELDDSALYLCASSFGGLDYGYTFGSGTRLTVV.

This clone was seen only a few times. This chain uses TRBV7-9 with TRBJ2-5, with a possible D match to TRBD1 (7 bases). Per germline, CDR1 SEHNR and CDR2 FQNEAQ (reference sequence). V dropped 2 bases and J dropped 1 base, with 8 bases sitting between them. The CDR3 runs to 14 residues. The CDR3 region has the DNA TGTGCCAGCAGCTTACAGGGGGGCCAAGAGACCCAGTACTTC. This gives the protein CASSLQGGQETQYF.

The V call is TRBV29-1, the J call TRBJ1-2, with no clear D. CDR3 length: 13 amino acids. V was clipped by 3 bases and J by 5 bases, with 13 bases between them. Germline V gene lookup returns CDR1 SQVTM and CDR2 ANQGSEA. The CDR3 DNA is TGCAGCGTTGAGTTTCAGGCCGGATATGGCTACACCTTC. This sequence encodes CSVEFQAGYGYTF.

The V call is TRBV6-5, the J call TRBJ1-1; 8 bases are shared with TRBD1. V trimming: 5 bases; J trimming: 5 bases; junction bases outside the gene matches: 7. CDR3 size: 14 residues. CDR1 is MNHEY, CDR2 SVGAGI, per germline. The CDR3 DNA is TGTGCCAGCAGTCCTGGACAGGGAAGGACTGAAGCTTTCTTT. This sequence encodes CASSPGQGRTEAFF.

The table lists this clone with a count of one. V usage is TRBV5-6 and J usage is TRBJ2-7, with TRBD1 as a possible D gene (5 bases). Germline V gives CDR1 SGHDT, CDR2 YYEEEE. The CDR3 runs to 14 residues. The V and J ends lost 3 bases and 5 bases respectively, with 15 bases between them. The CDR3 here is CASSSPGQGNEQYF. Written as DNA, the CDR3 is TGTGCCAGCAGCTCTCCTGGGCAGGGTAACGAGCAGTACTTC.

This clone was seen a few times. V gene TRBV20-1 combines with J gene TRBJ2-4; unclear D gene. The ends were cut back, 4 bases at V and 9 bases at J, with 10 bases in the middle. Germline V gives CDR1 DFQATT, CDR2 SNEGSKA (reference sequence). This CDR3 has 11 residues. CDR3: CSATPTGIQYF. The CDR3 coding sequence is TGCAGTGCTACGCCCACGGGCATTCAGTACTTC.

J is TRBJ2-2 and V is TRBV5-1; TRBD2 aligns across 10 bases. After removal of 0 bases from V and 5 bases from J, the junction contained 7 bases not matched to a gene. Germline V gene data show CDR1 as SGHRS and CDR2 as YFSETQ. The length of the CDR3 is 17 residues. In nucleotides, the CDR3 is TGCGCCAGCAGCTTGGCCCTAGCGGGAGTGGGGACCGGGGAGCTGTTTTTT. This translates into CASSLALAGVGTGELFF.

This clone was detected only once. The J gene is TRBJ2-3, the V gene TRBV29-1; 8 bases agree with TRBD1. V shed 6 bases and J 1 base; nucleotides not matched to a gene: 15. From germline, CDR1 is SQVTM and CDR2 ANQGSEA. This CDR3 contains 17 residues. CDR3: CSVTGAAGLGGTDTQYF. CDR3 nucleotide sequence: TGCAGCGTGACAGGGGCGGCTGGGCTGGGTGGCACAGATACGCAGTATTTT.

The gene calls are TRBV27 and TRBJ2-2; possible D gene TRBD1, 5 bases. This CDR3 has 14 amino acids. V was trimmed by 5 bases and J by 4 bases, leaving 11 bases between them. Germline lookup yields CDR1 MNHEY and CDR2 SMNVEV (reference sequence). In nucleotides, the CDR3 is TGTGCCAGCAGTCCGAGGACACGCACCGGGGAGCTGTTTTTT. It is translated as CASSPRTRTGELFF.

Only one count was recorded for this clone. The chain recombines TRBV5-1 with TRBJ2-2; 11 bases line up with TRBD1. This CDR3 has 15 residues. V lost 4 bases and J lost 2; bases outside the gene matches: 1. CDR1 and CDR2 (germline): SGHRS, YFSETQ. CDR3 region: CASSRTGGNTGELFF. In DNA form, the CDR3 reads TGCGCCAGCAGCAGGACAGGGGGCAACACCGGGGAGCTGTTTTTT.

The chain links TRBV2 to TRBJ2-5; D is perhaps TRBD2 (6 bases). Germline V gene lookup returns CDR1 SNHLY and CDR2 FYNNEI. V lost 3 bases and J lost 5, with 7 bases in between. The CDR3 consists of 12 residues. CDR3 sequence reads: CASSDRGETQYF. The CDR3 coding sequence is TGTGCCAGCAGTGATCGGGGGGAGACCCAGTACTTC.